Each of the 17 T cell receptor beta chains below was sequenced from the same sample in a study of T-cell reconstitution after alpha-beta-depleted transplantation in children. Preparing the TCRbeta library involved the use of unique molecular identifiers. Via MiXCR, TCRdb re-called the PCR reads, giving one row per CDR3 protein. The sample consists of approximately 390,000 distinct CDR3 sequences, roughly a tenth of them appearing once. The starting material was PBMCs from the stem cell graft donor, obtained from the stem cell graft. These receptors originate from a human donor who donated a stem cell graft to a child with acute myeloid leukemia.

The chain links TRBV14 to TRBJ2-1; the D is unclear. The CDR3 loop spans 17 amino acids. CDR1 is SGHDN and CDR2 is FVKESK in the germline V gene. V gave up 1 base and J gave up 3 bases, with 16 bases separating them. CDR3 protein: CASSQALRARNYNEQFF. The CDR3 bases are TGTGCCAGCAGCCAAGCCCTCCGCGCCAGGAACTACAATGAGCAGTTCTTC.

There are many counts of this clonotype. The V gene is TRBV9, the J gene TRBJ2-5; 7 bases align to TRBD2. V dropped 2 bases and J dropped 5; count of bases not matched to a gene: 6. Germline V lookup: CDR1 SGDLS, CDR2 YYNGEE. This CDR3 has 14 residues. Written as DNA, the CDR3 is TGTGCCAGCAGCGTCCAGACTAGCAGTGAGACCCAGTACTTC. Amino acids: CASSVQTSSETQYF.

This clonotype was detected a few times. CDR3 nucleotide sequence: TGTGCCAGTAACGGAGGGGTTGCTAATGAAAAACTGTTTTTT. It codes for CASNGGVANEKLFF. This sequence joins TRBV19 and TRBJ1-4; D is possibly TRBD1 (5 bases). The CDR3 runs to 14 residues. Trimming cost V 7 bases and J 3 bases, with 12 bases left between them. Germline lookup yields CDR1 LNHDA and CDR2 SQIVND (reference sequence).

At least ten counts were recorded for this clonotype. The chain combines TRBV7-2 with TRBJ1-2, with no clear D. The CDR3 runs to 15 residues. V lost 1 base and J 0 bases, leaving 9 bases between the germline ends. CDR1 and CDR2 (germline): SGHTA, FQGNSA. The CDR3 nucleotides are TGTGCCAGCAGCTTAGTCGGCCTAGCTAACTATGGCTACACCTTC. Translated, it gives CASSLVGLANYGYTF.

This clonotype was seen only a few times. The rearrangement uses TRBV6-1 and TRBJ2-1; TRBD1 agrees at 7 bases. This CDR3 contains 14 residues. Germline V CDR1 and CDR2: MNHNS, SASEGT. V shed 7 bases and J 3 bases; nucleotides not matched to a gene: 6. Here the CDR3 DNA reads TGTGCCAGCACCCCCAGGGACAGCTACAATGAGCAGTTCTTC. This translates into CASTPRDSYNEQFF.

The chain couples TRBV10-3 to TRBJ2-1, with D uncertain. Germline V gives CDR1 ENHRY, CDR2 SYGVKD. The CDR3 spans 16 residues. V lost 4 bases, J lost 0 bases, and 13 bases lay in between. CDR3 sequence reads: CAISGLGTASYNEQFF. CDR3 bases: TGTGCCATCAGTGGTTTGGGCACAGCCTCCTACAATGAGCAGTTCTTC.

The chain couples TRBV12-3 or TRBV12-4 to TRBJ2-2; no definite D call. Deletions cut 3 bases from V and 6 bases from J, with 14 bases between. This CDR3 contains 15 residues. The CDR3 is CASSFQGPVAGELFF. CDR3 nucleotides: TGTGCCAGCAGTTTTCAAGGGCCAGTGGCCGGGGAGCTGTTTTTT.

This clonotype was seen at least ten times. This chain uses TRBV9 with TRBJ1-4; D is ambiguous. V lost 1 base and J 4 bases, leaving 11 bases between the germline ends. The germline gives CDR1 SGDLS, CDR2 YYNGEE. CDR3 length: 15 amino acids. The CDR3 loop is CASSVNGLVNEKLFF. CDR3 DNA: TGTGCCAGCAGCGTAAACGGCTTGGTTAATGAAAAACTGTTTTTT.

The chain has TRBV5-1 and TRBJ2-5, with D unresolved. The germline V and J ends were trimmed by 6 bases and 4 bases, with 22 bases remaining between them. The CDR3 runs 16 residues. Germline CDR1 SGHRS, CDR2 YFSETQ. The CDR3 nucleotides are TGCGCCAGCAACTCCGATAGACCCGTAATGGGAGAGACCCAGTACTTC. Translating gives CASNSDRPVMGETQYF.

This clonotype was seen repeatedly, ten times or more. V and J are TRBV10-3 and TRBJ1-1; D perhaps matches TRBD1 (6 bases). Trimming took off 6 bases at V and 0 bases at J, with 8 bases between the two ends. This CDR3 has 13 residues. Germline V lookup: CDR1 ENHRY, CDR2 SYGVKD. CDR3 region: CAIREGVNTEAFF. As DNA, the CDR3 is TGTGCCATCAGGGAGGGGGTGAACACTGAAGCTTTCTTT.

CDR3 sequence: CAWSVQGGTETQYF. The CDR3 coding sequence is TGTGCCTGGAGTGTTCAGGGGGGGACGGAGACCCAGTACTTC. The genes are TRBV30 and TRBJ2-5; the D gene could be TRBD1 or TRBD2 (7 bases each). Per the germline V gene, CDR1 is GTSNPN and CDR2 is SVGIG (reference sequence). There are 14 residues in the CDR3. V was pared by 0 bases and J by 5 bases, with 13 bases between.

Only a few counts were recorded for this clonotype. The gene calls are TRBV5-1 and TRBJ2-2; 8 bases are a match to TRBD2. After removal of 3 bases from V and 1 base from J, the junction contained 11 bases not matched to a gene. The CDR3 is 18 residues long. Per germline, CDR1 SGHRS and CDR2 YFSETQ. For the CDR3, the DNA is TGCGCCAGCAGCTACGGATCCATGGCGGGAGGGAACACCGGGGAGCTGTTTTTT. Protein product: CASSYGSMAGGNTGELFF.

The DNA of the CDR3 is TGTGCCAGCAGCCAAGAAGGGGAACTGAGCTCTGGAAACACCATATATTTT. Amino acids: CASSQEGELSSGNTIYF. V gene TRBV4-2 combines with J gene TRBJ1-3, with D perhaps matching TRBD1 (5 bases). This CDR3 spans 17 amino acids. V lost 0 bases and J 0 bases, leaving 12 bases between the germline ends. Germline loops: CDR1 LGHNA, CDR2 YNFKEQ.

Ten or more counts support this clonotype. The J gene is TRBJ2-7, the V gene TRBV20-1; TRBD2 aligns across 9 bases. The CDR3 has 16 amino acids. V gave up 4 bases and J gave up 4 bases; unmatched junction bases: 14. From germline, CDR1 is DFQATT and CDR2 SNEGSKA (reference sequence). CDR3 coding DNA: TGCAGTGCTAAAGGGGGTAGCGGGACTAGCATTTACGAGCAGTACTTC. Its protein is CSAKGGSGTSIYEQYF.

The chain carries TRBV6-5 and TRBJ2-1, with TRBD2 as a possible D gene (6 bases). The ends were cut back, 4 bases at V and 8 bases at J, with 21 bases in the middle. Germline lookup yields CDR1 MNHEY and CDR2 SVGAGI. The CDR3 sequence is 16 residues long. In DNA form, the CDR3 reads TGTGCCAGCAGTTCTCCCCCGAGCGGAGGGTCCCATGAGCAGTTCTTC. Translation gives CASSSPPSGGSHEQFF.

This clonotype was seen a handful of times. This rearrangement joins TRBV7-8 to TRBJ2-7, with unresolved D. This CDR3 is 15 amino acids long. V lost 5 bases and J 7 bases, leaving 21 bases between the germline ends. The germline V gene encodes CDR1 SGHVS and CDR2 FQNEAQ. For the CDR3, the DNA is TGTGCCAGCAGCCTAACGTCATCCCTCCTCTGGGAGCAGTACGTC. Encoded protein: CASSLTSSLLWEQYV.

The chain couples TRBV9 to TRBJ1-1, with 8 bases fitting TRBD1. Per the germline V gene, CDR1 is SGDLS and CDR2 is YYNGEE. The CDR3 runs to 18 residues. V lost 5 bases and J lost 6; bases outside the gene matches: 21. The DNA for the CDR3 is TGTGCCAGCAGATCTATCACGTCATCCAGGGGGCTTGACGCTGAAGCTTTCTTT. As protein: CASRSITSSRGLDAEAFF.